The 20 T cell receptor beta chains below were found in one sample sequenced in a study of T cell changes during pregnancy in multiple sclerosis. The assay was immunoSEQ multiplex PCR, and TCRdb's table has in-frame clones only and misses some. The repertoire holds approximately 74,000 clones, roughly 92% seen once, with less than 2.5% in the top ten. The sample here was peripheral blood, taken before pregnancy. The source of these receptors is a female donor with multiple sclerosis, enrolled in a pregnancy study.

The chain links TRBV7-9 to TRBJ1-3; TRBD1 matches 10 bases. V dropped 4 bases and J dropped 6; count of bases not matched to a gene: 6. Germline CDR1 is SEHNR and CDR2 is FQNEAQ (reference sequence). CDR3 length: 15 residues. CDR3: CASSSSGTGENTIYF. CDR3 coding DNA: TGTGCCAGCAGCTCCTCCGGGACAGGGGAAAACACCATATATTTT.

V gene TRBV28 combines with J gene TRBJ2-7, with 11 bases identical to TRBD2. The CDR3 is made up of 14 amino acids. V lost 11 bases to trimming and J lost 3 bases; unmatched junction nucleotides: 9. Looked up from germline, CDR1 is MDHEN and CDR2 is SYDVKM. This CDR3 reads CAARSGLAVYEQYF. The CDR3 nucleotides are TGTGCCGCCCGATCGGGACTAGCGGTCTACGAGCAGTACTTC.

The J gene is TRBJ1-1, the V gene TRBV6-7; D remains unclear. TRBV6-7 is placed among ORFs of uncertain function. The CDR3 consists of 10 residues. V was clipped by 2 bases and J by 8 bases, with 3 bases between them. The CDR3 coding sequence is TGTGCCAGCAGTTACCTGGAAGCTTTCTTT. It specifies CASSYLEAFF.

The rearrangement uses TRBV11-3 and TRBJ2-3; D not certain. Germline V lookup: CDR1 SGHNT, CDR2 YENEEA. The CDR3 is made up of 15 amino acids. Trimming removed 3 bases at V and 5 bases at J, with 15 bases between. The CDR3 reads CASSFDGETGDTQYF. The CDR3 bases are TGTGCCAGCAGCTTCGATGGAGAGACGGGAGATACGCAGTATTTT.

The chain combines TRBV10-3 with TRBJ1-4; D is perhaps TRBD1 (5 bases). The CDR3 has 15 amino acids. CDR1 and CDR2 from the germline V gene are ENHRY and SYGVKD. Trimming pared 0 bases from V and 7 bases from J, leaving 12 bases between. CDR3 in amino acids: CAISESQGTREKLFF. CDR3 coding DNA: TGTGCCATCAGTGAGTCGCAGGGAACTCGTGAAAAACTGTTTTTT.

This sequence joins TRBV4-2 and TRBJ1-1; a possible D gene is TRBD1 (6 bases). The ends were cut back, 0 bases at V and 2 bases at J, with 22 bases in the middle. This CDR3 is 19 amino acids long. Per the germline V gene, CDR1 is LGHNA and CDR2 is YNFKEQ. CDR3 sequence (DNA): TGTGCCAGCAGCCAAGATGGGGGCTCTGGGTTCGGGCGAAACACTGAAGCTTTCTTT. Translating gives CASSQDGGSGFGRNTEAFF.

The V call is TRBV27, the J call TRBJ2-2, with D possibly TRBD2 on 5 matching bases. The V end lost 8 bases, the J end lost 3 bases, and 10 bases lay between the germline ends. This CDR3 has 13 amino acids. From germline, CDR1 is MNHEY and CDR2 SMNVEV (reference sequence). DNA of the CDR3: TGTGCCAGCGGGAGCCAATACACCGGGGAGCTGTTTTTT. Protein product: CASGSQYTGELFF.

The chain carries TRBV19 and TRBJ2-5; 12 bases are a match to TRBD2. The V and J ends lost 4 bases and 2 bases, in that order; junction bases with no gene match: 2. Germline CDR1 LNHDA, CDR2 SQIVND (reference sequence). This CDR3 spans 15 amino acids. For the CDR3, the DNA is TGTGCCAGTAGTAATCTAGCGGGGGGGCAAGAGACCCAGTACTTC. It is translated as CASSNLAGGQETQYF. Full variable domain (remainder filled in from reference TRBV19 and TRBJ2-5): DGGITQSPKYLFRKEGQNVTLSCEQNLNHDAMYWYRQDPGQGLRLIYYSQIVNDFQKGDIAEGYSVSREKKESFPLTVTSAQKNPTAFYLCASSNLAGGQETQYFGPGTRLLVL.

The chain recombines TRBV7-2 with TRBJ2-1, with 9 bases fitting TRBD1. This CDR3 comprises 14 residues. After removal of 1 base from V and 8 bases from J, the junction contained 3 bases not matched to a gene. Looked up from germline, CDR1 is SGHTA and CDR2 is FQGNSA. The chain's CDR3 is CASSLGDRVYEQFF. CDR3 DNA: TGTGCCAGCAGCTTAGGGGACAGGGTTTATGAGCAGTTCTTC. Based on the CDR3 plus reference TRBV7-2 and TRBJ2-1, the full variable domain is GAGVSQSPSNKVTEKGKDVELRCDPISGHTALYWYRQSLGQGLEFLIYFQGNSAPDKSGLPSDRFSAERTGGSVSTLTIQRTQQEDSAVYLCASSLGDRVYEQFFGPGTRLTVL.

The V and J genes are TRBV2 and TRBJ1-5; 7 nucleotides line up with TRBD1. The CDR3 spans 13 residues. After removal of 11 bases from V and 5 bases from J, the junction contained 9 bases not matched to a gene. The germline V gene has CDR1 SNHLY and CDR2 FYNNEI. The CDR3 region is CACRQGGHQPQHF. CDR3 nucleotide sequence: TGTGCCTGCCGACAGGGAGGTCATCAGCCCCAGCATTTT.

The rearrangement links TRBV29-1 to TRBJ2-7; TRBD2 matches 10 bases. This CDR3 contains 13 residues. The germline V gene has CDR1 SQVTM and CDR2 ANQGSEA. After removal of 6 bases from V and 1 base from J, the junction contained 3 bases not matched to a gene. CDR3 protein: CSVRTSGSYEQYF. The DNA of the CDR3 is TGCAGCGTCAGGACTAGCGGTTCCTACGAGCAGTACTTC.

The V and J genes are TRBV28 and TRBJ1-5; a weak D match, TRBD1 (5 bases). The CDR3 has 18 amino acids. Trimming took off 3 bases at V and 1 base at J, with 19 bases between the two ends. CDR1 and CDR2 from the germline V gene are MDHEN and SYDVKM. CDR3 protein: CASSFPRASKWSNQPQHF. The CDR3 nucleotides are TGTGCCAGCAGTTTCCCCAGGGCTTCTAAGTGGAGCAATCAGCCCCAGCATTTT.

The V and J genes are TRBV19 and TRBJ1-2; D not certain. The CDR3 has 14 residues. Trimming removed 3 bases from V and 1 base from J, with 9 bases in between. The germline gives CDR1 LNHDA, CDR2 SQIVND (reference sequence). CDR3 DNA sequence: TGTGCCAGTAGTATTTGGGCAGATAACTATGGCTACACCTTC. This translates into CASSIWADNYGYTF.

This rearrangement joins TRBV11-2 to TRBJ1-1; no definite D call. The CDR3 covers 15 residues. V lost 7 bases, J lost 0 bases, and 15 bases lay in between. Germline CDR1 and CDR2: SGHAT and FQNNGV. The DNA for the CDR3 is TGTGCCAGCACCCCGGGTAAAACAATGAACACTGAAGCTTTCTTT. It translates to CASTPGKTMNTEAFF.

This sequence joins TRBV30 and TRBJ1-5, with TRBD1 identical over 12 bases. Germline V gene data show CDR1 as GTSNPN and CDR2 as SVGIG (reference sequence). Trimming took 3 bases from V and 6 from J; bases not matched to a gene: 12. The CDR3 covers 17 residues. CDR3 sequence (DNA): TGTGCCTGGAGCATATCCACCGGGACAGGGGGCGGTCAGCCCCAGCATTTT. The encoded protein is CAWSISTGTGGGQPQHF.

CDR3 bases: TGTGCCATCAGCGGGAAGTCAGACTATGGCTACACCTTC. Its translation: CAISGKSDYGYTF. V and J are TRBV10-3 and TRBJ1-2; D not certain. The V gene lost 6 bases and the J gene lost 3 bases, with 11 bases spanning the gap. The CDR3 sequence is 13 residues long. Germline V lookup: CDR1 ENHRY, CDR2 SYGVKD.

DNA for the CDR3: TGTGCCAGTAGTCGAAGACAGATGACCGGGGAGCTGTTTTTT. Translation gives CASSRRQMTGELFF. The V gene is TRBV19, the J gene TRBJ2-2; TRBD1 is a possible D gene (5 bases). There are 14 residues in the CDR3. Per the germline V gene, CDR1 is LNHDA and CDR2 is SQIVND (reference sequence). With 5 bases removed from V and 5 bases from J, the gap between germline ends came to 12 bases.

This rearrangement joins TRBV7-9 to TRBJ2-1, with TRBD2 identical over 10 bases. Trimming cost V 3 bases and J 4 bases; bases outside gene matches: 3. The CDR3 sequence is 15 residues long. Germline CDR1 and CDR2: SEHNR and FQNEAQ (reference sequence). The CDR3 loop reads CASSLTSGPYNEQFF. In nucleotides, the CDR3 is TGTGCCAGCAGCTTGACTAGCGGGCCTTACAATGAGCAGTTCTTC.

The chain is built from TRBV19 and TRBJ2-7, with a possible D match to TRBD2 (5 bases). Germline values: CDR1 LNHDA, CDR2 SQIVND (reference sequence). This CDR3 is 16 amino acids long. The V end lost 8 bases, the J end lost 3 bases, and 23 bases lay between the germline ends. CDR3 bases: TGTGCCAGTCCCCCCGCTTCGGGTCTCGAGGGCTACGAGCAGTACTTC. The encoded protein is CASPPASGLEGYEQYF.

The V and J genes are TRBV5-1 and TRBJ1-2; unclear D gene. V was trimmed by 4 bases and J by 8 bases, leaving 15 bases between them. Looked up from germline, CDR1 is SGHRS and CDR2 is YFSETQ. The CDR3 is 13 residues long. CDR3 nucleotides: TGCGCCAGCAGCCTAGTAGAGGGCGGGGGCTACACCTTC. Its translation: CASSLVEGGGYTF.